This entry concerns a single T cell receptor (beta chain). These data are taken from a study of T cell changes during pregnancy in multiple sclerosis. Profiled with immunoSEQ multiplex PCR; TCRdb holds only in-frame clones, not every one. This sample has 40,000 to 55,000 clones, with over 85% found just once. CDR1 SGHRS and CDR2 YFSETQ come from the germline V gene. This CDR3 has 14 residues. V shed 2 bases and J 2 bases; nucleotides not matched to a gene: 3. The genes are TRBV5-1 and TRBJ2-7, with 8 bases that match TRBD1. The sequencing used CD4+ T cells from peripheral blood mononuclear cells, collected before pregnancy. The receptor was isolated from a female donor with multiple sclerosis, enrolled in a pregnancy study. The CDR3 sequence is CASSLQGVPYEQYF. CDR3 coding DNA: TGCGCCAGCAGCTTACAGGGGGTTCCCTACGAGCAGTACTTC.